Listed below are T cell receptor beta chains from one sample, sequenced in a study of T-cell reconstitution after alpha-beta-depleted transplantation in children. TCRdb redid the calling of the PCR reads with MiXCR, one entry per CDR3 protein. Here the sample spans 90,000 to 120,000 distinct CDR3 sequences, about 6% being singletons. Here the sequenced sample was PBMCs, mostly from graft donor cells, taken 360 days after TCRalphabeta/CD19-depleted stem cell transplant. Receptors originate from a male patient aged 2 to 10 who had a stem cell transplant for acute lymphoblastic leukemia, so the T cells may come from the graft donor. Each CDR3 is given with its conserved first and last residue. Each record gives: J gene, clone size, D gene, V gene, CDR3 DNA, CDR3 protein. A D gene is named only where the DNA matches it firmly. Size is stated for part of the rows, as once, few or many counts, or as a class when the clone is expanded.

TRBJ2-7	many	TRBD1	TRBV27	TGTGCCAGCAGTCCCGGGACAGGGAATTCCTACGAGCAGTACTTC	CASSPGTGNSYEQYF
TRBJ1-6	.	.	TRBV2	TGTGCCAGCAGGCGGGGCCCCTATAATTCACCCCTCCACTTT	CASRRGPYNSPLHF
TRBJ2-3	many	.	TRBV10-2	TGCGCCAGGGCTCCAGGGGAAAGCACAGATACGCAGTATTTT	CARAPGESTDTQYF
TRBJ2-6	many	.	TRBV2	TGTGCCAGCAGTGAGGGCGGGAAGGGGGCCAACGTCCTGACTTTC	CASSEGGKGANVLTF
TRBJ2-3	.	.	TRBV20-1	TGCAGTGCTAGTCCCGGGACCCAAGCACCAGATACGCAGTATTTT	CSASPGTQAPDTQYF
TRBJ2-1	many	TRBD1	TRBV5-1	TGCGCCAGCAGGAGGGGGCTGGCTGAGCAGTTCTTC	CASRRGLAEQFF
TRBJ2-1	many	.	TRBV6-5	TGTGCCAGCAGTTACAAGGAGGGAGAGGGTCACAATGAGCAGTTCTTC	CASSYKEGEGHNEQFF
TRBJ2-7	many	.	TRBV5-1	TGCGCCAGCAGGGGGTCACCAAATATTTACGAGCAGTACTTC	CASRGSPNIYEQYF
TRBJ1-5	few	.	TRBV7-9	TGTGCCAGCAGTCGCCGGGGCAGACCCCAGCATTTT	CASSRRGRPQHF
TRBJ1-1	many	.	TRBV28	TGTGCCAGCAGTTTGGAAGTAGGTCTTTACACTGAAGCTTTCTTT	CASSLEVGLYTEAFF
TRBJ2-5	many	TRBD2	TRBV6-1	TGTGCCAGCAGTGAAGAGGCGGGACTAAACCAAGAGACCCAGTACTTC	CASSEEAGLNQETQYF
TRBJ1-2	many	.	TRBV7-2	TGTGCCAGCAGCTATGGCTACACCTTC	CASSYGYTF
TRBJ2-7	many	TRBD2	TRBV12-3/TRBV12-4	TGTGCCAGCAGCCTACCCCCCCCTAGCGGGAGGGCCTACGAGCAGTACTTC	CASSLPPPSGRAYEQYF
TRBJ2-1	many	.	TRBV28	TGTGCCAGCAGTTTGTCTACCTACAATGAGCAGTTCTTC	CASSLSTYNEQFF
TRBJ2-3	many	.	TRBV4-3	TGCGCCAGCAGCCAAACTTTGGTAAGGGGCTGGAGCACAGATACGCAGTATTTT	CASSQTLVRGWSTDTQYF
TRBJ2-5	.	.	TRBV7-9	TGTGCCAGCAGCTTACAGGGGTGGCAAGAGACCCAGTACTTC	CASSLQGWQETQYF
TRBJ2-1	many	.	TRBV7-8	TGTGCCAGCAGCCCGAGGGGAAAGGACAATGAGCAGTTCTTC	CASSPRGKDNEQFF
TRBJ2-3	few	.	TRBV7-2	TGTGCCATTTACGGACTTTTAGGGGGCACAGATACGCAGTATTTT	CAIYGLLGGTDTQYF
TRBJ2-6	many	.	TRBV12-3/TRBV12-4	TGTGCCAGCAGTTCCGGGGCTGGGGCCAACGTCCTGACTTTC	CASSSGAGANVLTF
TRBJ2-1	many	TRBD2	TRBV20-1	TGCAGCACCGGGGGGAGGAATGAGCAGTTCTTC	CSTGGRNEQFF
TRBJ1-3	few	.	TRBV15	TGTGCCACCAGCGCAGGGTTAGGAAACACCATATATTTT	CATSAGLGNTIYF
TRBJ2-7	.	.	TRBV6-6	TGTGCCAGCAGTTACCTAGGGATGGAGCAGTACTTC	CASSYLGMEQYF
TRBJ1-5	many	.	TRBV12-3/TRBV12-4	TGTGCCAGCAGTTACCCGTCCCGGGAAGAGAGTCAGCCCCAGCATTTT	CASSYPSREESQPQHF
TRBJ2-1	many	TRBD2	TRBV9	TGTGCCAGCAGCTCTGCACGGACTAGCGGAGGGAATGAGCAGTTCTTC	CASSSARTSGGNEQFF
TRBJ1-4	few	TRBD1	TRBV5-1	TGCGCCAGCAGACCCGGGGCGGCCGGGACAGGTAGAAGTAATGAAAAACTGTTTTTT	CASRPGAAGTGRSNEKLFF
TRBJ2-5	many	.	TRBV12-3/TRBV12-4	TGTGCCAGCAGTTTAAGGGGGGAGGGCACAGAGACCCAGTACTTC	CASSLRGEGTETQYF
TRBJ2-7	few	.	TRBV20-1	TGCAGTGCTAGAGAAACGGCGGGGCTCTACGAGCAGTACTTC	CSARETAGLYEQYF
TRBJ2-5	.	.	TRBV20-1	TGCAGTGCTAGAGATCGGGGGAGGGGGCAAGAGACCCAGTACTTC	CSARDRGRGQETQYF
TRBJ2-7	many	.	TRBV4-3	TGCGCCAGCAGCCAAGAATCCTCGGGGACCCCAGAGTTGTACTTC	CASSQESSGTPELYF